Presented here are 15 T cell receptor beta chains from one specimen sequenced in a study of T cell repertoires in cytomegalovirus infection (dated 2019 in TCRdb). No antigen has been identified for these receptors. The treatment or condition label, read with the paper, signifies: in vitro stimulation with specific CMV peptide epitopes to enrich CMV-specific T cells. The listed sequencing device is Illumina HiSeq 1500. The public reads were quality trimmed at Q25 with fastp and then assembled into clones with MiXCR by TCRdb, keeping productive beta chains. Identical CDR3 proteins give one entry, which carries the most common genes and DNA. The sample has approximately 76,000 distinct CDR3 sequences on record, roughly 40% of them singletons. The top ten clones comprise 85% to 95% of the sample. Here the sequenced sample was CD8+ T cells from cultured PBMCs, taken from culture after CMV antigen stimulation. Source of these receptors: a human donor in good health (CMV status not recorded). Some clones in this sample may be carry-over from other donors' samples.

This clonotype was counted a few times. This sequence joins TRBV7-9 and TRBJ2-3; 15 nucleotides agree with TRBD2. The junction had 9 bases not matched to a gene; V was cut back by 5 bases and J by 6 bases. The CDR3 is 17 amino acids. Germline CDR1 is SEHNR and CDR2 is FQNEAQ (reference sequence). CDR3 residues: CASSAQGLAGGGDTQYF. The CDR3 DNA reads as TGTGCCAGCAGCGCACAGGGACTAGCGGGGGGAGGGGATACGCAGTATTTT. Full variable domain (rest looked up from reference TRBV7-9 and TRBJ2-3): DTGVSQNPRHKITKRGQNVTFRCDPISEHNRLYWYRQTLGQGPEFLTYFQNEAQLEKSRLLSDRFSAERPKGSFSTLEIQRTEQGDSAMYLCASSAQGLAGGGDTQYFGPGTRLTVL.

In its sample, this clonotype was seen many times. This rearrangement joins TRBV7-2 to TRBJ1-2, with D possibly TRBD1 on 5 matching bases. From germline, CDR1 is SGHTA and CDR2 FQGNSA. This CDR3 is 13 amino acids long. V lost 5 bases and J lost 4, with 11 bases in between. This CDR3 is CASSPQDRYGYTF. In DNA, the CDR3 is TGTGCCAGCAGCCCACAGGACCGCTATGGCTACACCTTC. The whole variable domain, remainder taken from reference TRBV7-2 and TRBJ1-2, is GAGVSQSPSNKVTEKGKDVELRCDPISGHTALYWYRQSLGQGLEFLIYFQGNSAPDKSGLPSDRFSAERTGGSVSTLTIQRTQQEDSAVYLCASSPQDRYGYTFGSGTRLTVV.

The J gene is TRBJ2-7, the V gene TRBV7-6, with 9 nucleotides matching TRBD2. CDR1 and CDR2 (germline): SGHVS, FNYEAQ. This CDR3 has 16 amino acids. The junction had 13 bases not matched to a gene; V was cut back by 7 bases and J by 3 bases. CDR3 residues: CASTRQSSGAIYEQYF. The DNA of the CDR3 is TGTGCCAGCACCCGCCAATCTAGCGGGGCTATCTACGAGCAGTACTTC.

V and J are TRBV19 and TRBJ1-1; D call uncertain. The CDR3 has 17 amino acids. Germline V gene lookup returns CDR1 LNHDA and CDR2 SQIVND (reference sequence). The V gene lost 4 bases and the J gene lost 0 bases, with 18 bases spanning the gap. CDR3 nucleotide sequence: TGTGCCAGTAGTAAGGGTAAGGGTTTGGAGATGAACACTGAAGCTTTCTTT. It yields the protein CASSKGKGLEMNTEAFF.

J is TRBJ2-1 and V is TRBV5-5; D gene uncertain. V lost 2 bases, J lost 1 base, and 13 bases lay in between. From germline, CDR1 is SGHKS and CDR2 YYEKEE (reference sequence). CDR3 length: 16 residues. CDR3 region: CASSFSPGLSYNEQFF. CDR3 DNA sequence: TGTGCCAGCAGCTTCTCTCCGGGTTTGTCCTACAATGAGCAGTTCTTC.

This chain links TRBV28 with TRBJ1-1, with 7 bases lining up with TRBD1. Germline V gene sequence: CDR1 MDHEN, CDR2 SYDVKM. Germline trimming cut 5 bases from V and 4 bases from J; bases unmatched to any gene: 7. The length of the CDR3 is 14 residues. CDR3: CASSEITGATEAFF. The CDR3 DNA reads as TGTGCCAGCAGTGAGATAACAGGGGCCACTGAAGCTTTCTTT.

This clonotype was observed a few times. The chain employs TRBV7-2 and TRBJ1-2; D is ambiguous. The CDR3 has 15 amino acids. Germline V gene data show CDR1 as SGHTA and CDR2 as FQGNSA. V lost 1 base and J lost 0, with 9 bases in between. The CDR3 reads CASSLEGSPNYGYTF. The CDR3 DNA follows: TGTGCCAGCAGCTTAGAGGGCAGCCCTAACTATGGCTACACCTTC.

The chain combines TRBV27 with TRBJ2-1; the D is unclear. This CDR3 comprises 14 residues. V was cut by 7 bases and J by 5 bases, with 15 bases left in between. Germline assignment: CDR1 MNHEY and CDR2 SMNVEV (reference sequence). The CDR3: CASTSPQANNEQFF. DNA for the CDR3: TGTGCCAGCACTTCCCCCCAGGCGAACAATGAGCAGTTCTTC.

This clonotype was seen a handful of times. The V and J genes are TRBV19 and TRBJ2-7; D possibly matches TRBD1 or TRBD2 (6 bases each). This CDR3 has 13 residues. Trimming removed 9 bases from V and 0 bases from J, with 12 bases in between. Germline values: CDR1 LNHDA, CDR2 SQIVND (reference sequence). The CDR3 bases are TGTGCCAGCGAGGGGGGTGCCTCCTACGAGCAGTACTTC. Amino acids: CASEGGASYEQYF. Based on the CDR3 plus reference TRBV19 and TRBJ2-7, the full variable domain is DGGITQSPKYLFRKEGQNVTLSCEQNLNHDAMYWYRQDPGQGLRLIYYSQIVNDFQKGDIAEGYSVSREKKESFPLTVTSAQKNPTAFYLCASEGGASYEQYFGPGTRLTVT.

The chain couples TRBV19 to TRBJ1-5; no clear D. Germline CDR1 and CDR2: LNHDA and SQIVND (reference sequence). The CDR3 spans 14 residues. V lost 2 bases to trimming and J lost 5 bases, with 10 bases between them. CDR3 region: CASSIPGWDQPQHF. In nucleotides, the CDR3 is TGTGCCAGTAGTATACCGGGGTGGGATCAGCCCCAGCATTTT.

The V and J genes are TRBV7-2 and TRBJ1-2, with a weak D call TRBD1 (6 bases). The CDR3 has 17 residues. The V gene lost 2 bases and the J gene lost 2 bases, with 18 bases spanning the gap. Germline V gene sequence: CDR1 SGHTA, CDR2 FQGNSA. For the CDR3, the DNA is TGTGCCAGCAGCTTACCCGTTACAGGGACTCCAAACTATGGCTACACCTTC. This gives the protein CASSLPVTGTPNYGYTF.

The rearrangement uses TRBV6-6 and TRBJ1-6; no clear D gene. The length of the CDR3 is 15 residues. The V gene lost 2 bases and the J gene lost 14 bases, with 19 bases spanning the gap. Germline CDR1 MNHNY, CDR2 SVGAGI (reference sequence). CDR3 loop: CASSYPGRNSMALHF. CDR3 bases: TGTGCCAGCAGTTACCCTGGCAGAAATTCAATGGCCCTCCACTTT.

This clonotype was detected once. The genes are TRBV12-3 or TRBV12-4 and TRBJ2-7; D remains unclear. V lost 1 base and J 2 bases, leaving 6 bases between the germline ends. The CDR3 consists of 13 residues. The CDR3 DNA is TGTGCCAGCAGTTTAGACTTAGCCTACGAGCAGTACTTC. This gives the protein CASSLDLAYEQYF.

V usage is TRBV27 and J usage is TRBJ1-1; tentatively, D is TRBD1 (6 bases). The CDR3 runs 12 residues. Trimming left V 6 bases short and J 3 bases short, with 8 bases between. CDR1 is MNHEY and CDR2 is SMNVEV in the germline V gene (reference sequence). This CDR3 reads CASRRTDTEAFF. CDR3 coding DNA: TGTGCCAGCAGGAGGACAGACACTGAAGCTTTCTTT.

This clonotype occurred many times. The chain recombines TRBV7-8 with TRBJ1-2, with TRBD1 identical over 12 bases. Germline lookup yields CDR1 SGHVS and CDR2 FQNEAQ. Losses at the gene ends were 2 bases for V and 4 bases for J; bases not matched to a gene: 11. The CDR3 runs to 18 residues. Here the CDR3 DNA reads TGTGCCAGCAGCTTATTCGGGACAGGGGGCCTTTCAGGCTATGGCTACACCTTC. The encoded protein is CASSLFGTGGLSGYGYTF.